This T cell receptor beta chain was captured by sequencing in a study of OX40 agonist ivuxolimab in advanced cancers. The repertoire was sequenced with immunoSEQ multiplex PCR; TCRdb's copy has only in-frame clones and lacks some. The data contain under 90,000 clones, under 90% of them singletons. Germline trimming cut 4 bases from V and 11 bases from J; bases unmatched to any gene: 11. Germline CDR1 SGHVS, CDR2 FNYEAQ. The CDR3 contains 14 residues. The sample was CD4+ or CD8+ T cells sorted from blood, taken in a trial of the OX40 agonist ivuxolimab. This sequence was found in an adult with an advanced solid tumor such as melanoma, head and neck, liver or kidney cancer. This sequence joins TRBV7-6 and TRBJ1-2; 9 nucleotides line up with TRBD1. As DNA, the CDR3 is TGTGCCAGCAGCTCTCCGGGACAGGGTAAATGGTACACCTTC. It translates to CASSSPGQGKWYTF.